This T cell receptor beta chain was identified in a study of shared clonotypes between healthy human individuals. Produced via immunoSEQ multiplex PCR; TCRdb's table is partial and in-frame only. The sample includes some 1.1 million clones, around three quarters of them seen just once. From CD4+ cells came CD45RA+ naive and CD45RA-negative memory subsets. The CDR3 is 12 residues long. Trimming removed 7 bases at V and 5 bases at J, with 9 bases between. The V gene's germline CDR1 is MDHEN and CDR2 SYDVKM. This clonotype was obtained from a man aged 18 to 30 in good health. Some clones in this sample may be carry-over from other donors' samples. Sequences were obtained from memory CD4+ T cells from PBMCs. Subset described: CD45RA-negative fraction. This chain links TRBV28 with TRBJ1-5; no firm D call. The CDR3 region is CASKDQDQPQHF. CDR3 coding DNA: TGTGCCAGCAAAGATCAGGATCAGCCCCAGCATTTT.